These T cell receptor beta chains were read from a single sample in a study of blood T cell repertoires in COVID-19. This table comes from immunoSEQ multiplex PCR, and its TCRdb copy is limited to in-frame clones, with some not included. Here the sample spans just over 650,000 clones, around 90% being singletons. What was sequenced was peripheral blood. These receptors were taken from a woman aged 18-29 years with acute or convalescent COVID-19. The CDR3 runs from the conserved cysteine through the conserved F or W. A D gene is named only where the DNA matches it firmly. A row's size may be missing; if present it is once, few, many or a size class.

clone size,D gene,J gene,V gene,CDR3 protein,CDR3 DNA
-,-,TRBJ1-2,TRBV27,CASSPSARTAPYGYTF,TGTGCCAGCAGTCCCTCAGCCCGGACAGCCCCCTATGGCTACACCTTC
-,TRBD1,TRBJ1-1,TRBV4-1,CASSHRGGLNTEAFF,TGCGCCAGCAGCCATCGAGGGGGCCTAAACACTGAAGCTTTCTTT
-,-,TRBJ2-2,TRBV5-1,CASRVPGLRGFGELFF,TGCGCCAGCAGAGTGCCGGGACTCCGCGGGTTCGGGGAGCTGTTTTTT
-,TRBD2,TRBJ2-3,TRBV5-1,CASSFGTSGDTQYF,TGCGCCAGCAGCTTTGGCACTAGCGGTGATACGCAGTATTTT
-,TRBD1,TRBJ1-1,TRBV5-6,CASSPDRGRWGAFF,TGTGCCAGCAGCCCGGACAGGGGTCGTTGGGGCGCTTTCTTT
-,TRBD1,TRBJ1-1,TRBV4-1,CASSQDRSGGTEAFF,TGCGCCAGCAGCCAAGATCGCTCAGGGGGAACTGAAGCTTTCTTT
-,TRBD1,TRBJ1-3,TRBV9,CASSVGAGQGGGNTIYF,TGTGCCAGCAGCGTAGGAGCGGGACAGGGGGGTGGAAACACCATATATTTT
-,TRBD2,TRBJ2-3,TRBV3-1/TRBV3-2,CASSHPRAWGIAGGLEDTQYF,TGTGCCAGCAGCCACCCTCGGGCCTGGGGTATAGCGGGGGGGCTGGAAGATACGCAGTATTTT
-,TRBD1,TRBJ1-5,TRBV30,CAWSYGQGGNQPQHF,TGTGCCTGGAGTTACGGACAGGGAGGGAATCAGCCCCAGCATTTT
-,TRBD1,TRBJ2-1,TRBV5-1,CASSPRQGMNEQFF,TGCGCCAGCAGCCCCCGACAGGGAATGAATGAGCAGTTCTTC
-,-,TRBJ1-2,TRBV30,CALASGNYGYTF,TGTGCCCTGGCTTCAGGGAACTATGGCTACACCTTC
-,-,TRBJ2-3,TRBV13,CASSFSGGTAGTDTQYF,TGTGCCAGCAGCTTCTCGGGGGGCACCGCGGGCACAGATACGCAGTATTTT
-,-,TRBJ2-4,TRBV6-2/TRBV6-3,CASSPTGIAKNIQYF,TGTGCCAGCAGTCCCACGGGGATAGCCAAAAACATTCAGTACTTC
-,TRBD1,TRBJ1-4,TRBV29-1,CSVKRGQGAEKLFF,TGCAGCGTTAAGCGGGGACAGGGAGCAGAAAAACTGTTTTTT
few,-,TRBJ1-5,TRBV9,CASSEGGRGNQPQHF,TGTGCCAGCAGCGAGGGGGGGAGAGGCAATCAGCCCCAGCATTTT
-,TRBD1,TRBJ1-2,TRBV7-2,CASSATGVNYGYTF,TGTGCCAGCAGCGCGACAGGGGTTAACTATGGCTACACCTTC
-,-,TRBJ2-7,TRBV19,CASSNRGRGYEQYF,TGTGCCAGTAGTAATCGGGGGAGAGGGTACGAGCAGTACTTC
few,-,TRBJ2-6,TRBV6-4,CASSDRGGGGANVLTF,TGTGCCAGCAGTGACAGGGGAGGAGGTGGGGCCAACGTCCTGACTTTC
-,TRBD1,TRBJ1-5,TRBV19,CASSDRVGEPQHF,TGTGCCAGTAGTGACAGGGTCGGGGAGCCCCAGCATTTT
-,-,TRBJ1-5,TRBV7-8,CASSTRGQGRDNQPQHF,TGTGCCAGCAGCACGCGGGGGCAAGGGCGGGACAATCAGCCCCAGCATTTT
-,TRBD1,TRBJ1-4,TRBV5-5,CASSSGQGVGEKLFF,TGTGCCAGCAGCTCCGGACAGGGGGTAGGCGAAAAACTGTTTTTT
-,-,TRBJ2-7,TRBV2,CASGAYSYEQYF,TGTGCCAGCGGGGCCTACTCCTACGAGCAGTACTTC
-,TRBD1,TRBJ1-1,TRBV6-2/TRBV6-3,CASSLTQGGTEAFF,TGTGCCAGCAGTCTTACACAGGGGGGCACTGAAGCTTTCTTT
-,-,TRBJ2-2,TRBV9,CASSSTVTGELFF,TGTGCCAGCAGCTCGACAGTAACCGGGGAGCTGTTTTTT
-,TRBD1,TRBJ1-1,TRBV11-2,CASSTNRGPKTEAFF,TGTGCCAGCAGCACCAACAGGGGGCCGAAGACTGAAGCTTTCTTT
-,TRBD1,TRBJ1-5,TRBV9,CASSVAGTGDQPQHF,TGTGCCAGCAGCGTGGCCGGGACAGGGGATCAGCCCCAGCATTTT
-,TRBD1,TRBJ1-6,TRBV5-3,CARSTRNGDRVWSPLHF,TGTGCCAGAAGTACCCGAAATGGAGACAGGGTTTGGTCACCCCTCCACTTT
-,-,TRBJ1-6,TRBV27,CASSPGGILNSPLHF,TGTGCCAGCAGTCCTGGGGGCATCTTAAATTCACCCCTCCACTTT
-,TRBD1,TRBJ1-2,TRBV6-1,CASSERTGGPFSGYTF,TGTGCCAGCAGTGAAAGGACAGGGGGGCCTTTTAGCGGCTACACCTTC
-,-,TRBJ1-5,TRBV6-2/TRBV6-3,CASSYSIQYNQPQHF,TGTGCCAGCAGTTACTCGATCCAGTACAATCAGCCCCAGCATTTT
-,TRBD1,TRBJ2-3,TRBV5-6,CASRDRVGDTQYF,TGTGCCAGCAGAGACAGGGTTGGAGATACGCAGTATTTT
-,-,TRBJ2-7,TRBV5-8,CASSLPHYEQYF,TGTGCCAGCAGCTTGCCCCACTACGAGCAGTACTTC
-,TRBD1,TRBJ2-7,TRBV3-1/TRBV3-2,CASSRPGQGLYEQYF,TGTGCCAGCAGCCGCCCGGGACAGGGCCTCTACGAGCAGTACTTC
-,-,TRBJ1-2,TRBV10-3,CAISESEGGTPGYTF,TGTGCCATCAGTGAGTCTGAGGGCGGGACGCCCGGCTACACCTTC
few,-,TRBJ1-1,TRBV29-1,CSVVGVRGVYAEAFF,TGCAGCGTTGTAGGGGTCCGGGGGGTTTACGCTGAAGCTTTCTTT
-,-,TRBJ1-2,TRBV21-1,CASSKVPPGQGDKNYGYTF,TGTGCCAGCAGCAAAGTACCCCCGGGACAGGGAGACAAAAACTATGGCTACACCTTC
-,TRBD1,TRBJ1-4,TRBV6-6,CASSTQSRDRIQKLFF,TGTGCCAGCAGCACACAATCCCGGGACAGGATCCAAAAACTGTTTTTT
once,-,TRBJ1-2,TRBV7-9,CASSLATVWGDGYTF,TGTGCCAGCAGCTTAGCAACTGTCTGGGGGGATGGCTACACCTTC
-,-,TRBJ2-2,TRBV29-1,CSVPKDLGAVTGELFF,TGCAGCGTGCCAAAGGATCTAGGGGCGGTGACCGGGGAGCTGTTTTTT
-,TRBD1,TRBJ2-2,TRBV6-2/TRBV6-3,CASSYSGTGTGPRTGELFF,TGTGCCAGCAGTTACTCGGGGACCGGGACAGGGCCGAGGACCGGGGAGCTGTTTTTT
-,-,TRBJ2-7,TRBV11-1,CASSLSPGTRIYEQYF,TGTGCCAGCAGCTTATCCCCCGGGACACGGATCTACGAGCAGTACTTC
-,TRBD1,TRBJ2-1,TRBV5-6,CASSLALGQGISYNEQFF,TGTGCCAGCAGCTTGGCGCTAGGACAGGGAATATCCTACAATGAGCAGTTCTTC
-,TRBD1,TRBJ2-5,TRBV9,CASSTGQGSETQYF,TGTGCCAGCAGCACAGGACAGGGGAGTGAGACCCAGTACTTC
-,-,TRBJ2-3,TRBV19,CASSIFLPPLTDTQYF,TGTGCCAGTAGTATCTTCCTCCCCCCCCTCACAGATACGCAGTATTTT
-,-,TRBJ2-3,TRBV29-1,CSVEYTDTQYF,TGCAGCGTTGAATACACAGATACGCAGTATTTT
-,TRBD1,TRBJ1-2,TRBV11-2,CASRSDVRGGYTF,TGTGCCAGCAGATCAGACGTCAGGGGGGGCTACACCTTC
-,TRBD1,TRBJ1-2,TRBV10-3,CAISPGTGTIYGYTF,TGTGCCATCAGTCCTGGGACAGGGACGATCTATGGCTACACCTTC
-,TRBD1,TRBJ1-5,TRBV24-1,CATPRQGGNQPQHF,TGTGCCACCCCACGACAGGGGGGCAATCAGCCCCAGCATTTT
-,TRBD1,TRBJ2-1,TRBV11-1,CASSLFETGYMDEQFF,TGTGCCAGCAGCTTATTCGAGACAGGGTACATGGATGAGCAGTTCTTC
-,-,TRBJ2-3,TRBV5-6,CASVPGSTDTQYF,TGTGCCAGCGTCCCGGGGAGCACAGATACGCAGTATTTT
-,-,TRBJ1-1,TRBV7-2,CASSLAGPTEAFF,TGTGCCAGCAGCTTAGCGGGGCCCACTGAAGCTTTCTTT
-,TRBD1,TRBJ1-6,TRBV13,CASSSRQGFSPLHF,TGTGCCAGCAGCTCCCGACAGGGTTTTTCACCCCTCCACTTT
-,TRBD1,TRBJ2-1,TRBV24-1,CATSDREGQGKFF,TGTGCCACCAGTGATCGCGAGGGACAGGGAAAGTTCTTC
-,TRBD2,TRBJ2-3,TRBV11-3,CASSLRGGTTDTQYF,TGTGCCAGCAGCCTGCGGGGGGGAACCACAGATACGCAGTATTTT
once,TRBD1,TRBJ1-5,TRBV24-1,CATSDTGTGGFQPQHF,TGTGCCACCAGTGATACAGGGACAGGGGGCTTTCAGCCCCAGCATTTT
once,TRBD2,TRBJ2-3,TRBV9,CASSVDVAGGRTDTQYF,TGTGCCAGCAGCGTAGACGTTGCGGGGGGCCGCACAGATACGCAGTATTTT
few,-,TRBJ1-5,TRBV21-1,CASSKIQDQPQHF,TGTGCCAGCAGCAAAATTCAGGATCAGCCCCAGCATTTT
-,-,TRBJ2-7,TRBV6-6,CASSYSVETYEQYF,TGTGCCAGCAGTTACTCGGTGGAGACCTACGAGCAGTACTTC
-,-,TRBJ1-2,TRBV6-5,CARVVPSGDGYTF,TGTGCCAGGGTGGTGCCGAGCGGGGACGGCTACACCTTC